The TCR beta chain under discussion was sequenced for a study of response to subunit inactivated influenza vaccine. V was clipped by 3 bases and J by 3 bases, with 18 bases between them. CDR3 size: 16 residues. Germline V gene sequence: CDR1 SGHTA, CDR2 FQGNSA. Turning to this clonotype: Its antigen is not identified.

Study-level findings and limits: Few additional T cells are recruited per seasonal influenza vaccination, authors suggested.

TCRdb recomputed calls from the RT-PCR reads with MiXCR, one row per CDR3 protein. This sample carries around 540,000 distinct CDR3 sequences, 12% of them seen once, and the ten largest clones take about 10%. The input for sequencing was PBMCs from blood, taken on the day of vaccination. This rearrangement joins TRBV7-2 to TRBJ2-7; perhaps TRBD1 as D (5 bases). The source of this sequence is a man aged 50-60 years who received an inactivated influenza vaccine. CDR3 protein: CASSFLQGRGSYEQYF. For the CDR3, the DNA is TGTGCCAGCAGCTTTCTTCAGGGCAGAGGTAGCTACGAGCAGTACTTC.